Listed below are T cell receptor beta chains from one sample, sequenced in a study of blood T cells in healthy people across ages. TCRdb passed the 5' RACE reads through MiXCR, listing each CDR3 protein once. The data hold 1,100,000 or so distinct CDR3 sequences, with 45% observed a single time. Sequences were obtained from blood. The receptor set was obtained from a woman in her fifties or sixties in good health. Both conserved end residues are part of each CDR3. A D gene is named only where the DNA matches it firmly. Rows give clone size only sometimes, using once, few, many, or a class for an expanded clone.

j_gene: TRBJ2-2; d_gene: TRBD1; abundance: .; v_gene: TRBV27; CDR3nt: TGTGCCAGCAGCCGGGACAGCACCACCGGGGAGCTGTTTTTT; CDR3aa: CASSRDSTTGELFF
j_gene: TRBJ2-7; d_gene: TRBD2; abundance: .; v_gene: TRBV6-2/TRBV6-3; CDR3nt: TGTGCCAGCAGTTACACTACTAGCGCCTACGAGCAGTACTTC; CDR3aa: CASSYTTSAYEQYF
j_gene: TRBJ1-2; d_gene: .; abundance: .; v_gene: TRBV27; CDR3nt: TGTGCCAGCAGTTTGGGTAGGGCCAATGGCTACACCTTC; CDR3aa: CASSLGRANGYTF
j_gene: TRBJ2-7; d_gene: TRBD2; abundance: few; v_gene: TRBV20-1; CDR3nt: TGCAGTGCTAGCGGGAGGGCTCCCTACGAGCAGTACTTC; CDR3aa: CSASGRAPYEQYF
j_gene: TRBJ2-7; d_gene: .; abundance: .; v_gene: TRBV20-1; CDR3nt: TGCAGTGCTAGCCTCCAGGGGATCTCTGTGGACGAGCAGTACTTC; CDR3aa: CSASLQGISVDEQYF
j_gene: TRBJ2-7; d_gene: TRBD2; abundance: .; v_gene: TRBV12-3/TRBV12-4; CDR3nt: TGTGCCAGCGGATCGTTAGCGGGATTTAAGTACGAGCAGTACTTC; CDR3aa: CASGSLAGFKYEQYF
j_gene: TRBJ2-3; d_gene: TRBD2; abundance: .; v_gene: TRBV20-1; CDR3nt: TGCAGTGCTCGACCCGACCATAGCGGGGGAGGTTCAGATACGCAGTATTTT; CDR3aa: CSARPDHSGGGSDTQYF
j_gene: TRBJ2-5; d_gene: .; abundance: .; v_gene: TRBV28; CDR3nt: TGTGCCAGCAGTTTTCAAGTGAGTCGAGAGACCCAGTACTTC; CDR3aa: CASSFQVSRETQYF
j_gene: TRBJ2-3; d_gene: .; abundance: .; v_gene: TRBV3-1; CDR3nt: TGTGCCAGCAGCCAAGATGGGGGGGCTAGCACAGATACGCAGTATTTT; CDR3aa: CASSQDGGASTDTQYF
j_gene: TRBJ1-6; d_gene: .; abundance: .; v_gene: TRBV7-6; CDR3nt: TGTGCCAGCAGCTTCGTTCGCGATTCACCCCTCCACTTT; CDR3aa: CASSFVRDSPLHF
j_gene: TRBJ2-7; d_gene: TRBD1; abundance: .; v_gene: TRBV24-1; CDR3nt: TGTGCCACCAGTGATTGGACAGGGGGCTCCTACGAGCAGTACTTC; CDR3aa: CATSDWTGGSYEQYF
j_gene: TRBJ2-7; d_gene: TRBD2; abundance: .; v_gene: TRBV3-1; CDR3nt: TGTGCCAGCAGCCCCGGGACTAGCGATCCCTACGAGCAGTACTTC; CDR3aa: CASSPGTSDPYEQYF
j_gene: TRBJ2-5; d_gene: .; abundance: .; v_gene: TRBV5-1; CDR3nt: TGCGCCAGCAGCTTGAGCCCAGGGGAAGGAGAGACCCAGTACTTC; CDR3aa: CASSLSPGEGETQYF
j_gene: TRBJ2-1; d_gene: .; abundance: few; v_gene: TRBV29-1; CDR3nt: TGCAGCGGCATACTAGTGTATGAGCAGTTCTTC; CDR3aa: CSGILVYEQFF
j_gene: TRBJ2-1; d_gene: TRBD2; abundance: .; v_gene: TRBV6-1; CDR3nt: TGTGCCAGCAGTGAAGCCCTAGCGGGGCTATACAATGAGCAGTTCTTC; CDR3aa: CASSEALAGLYNEQFF
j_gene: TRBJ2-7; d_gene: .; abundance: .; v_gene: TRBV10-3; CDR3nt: TGTGCCATCAGCCTCGCCAGGGGGGACTGCGAGCAGTACTTC; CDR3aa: CAISLARGDCEQYF